The 9 T cell receptor beta chains given below trace back to one sample, sequenced in a study of blood T cell repertoires in COVID-19. Some clones are missing from TCRdb's copy, which holds only in-frame ones; the method was immunoSEQ multiplex PCR. This sample has more than 90,000 clones, with approximately 78% found just once. The material sequenced was peripheral blood. The receptor source for this set is a man between 65 and 79 years old with acute or convalescent COVID-19.

The rearrangement uses TRBV28 and TRBJ1-1; D is possibly TRBD1 (5 bases). The germline V gene encodes CDR1 MDHEN and CDR2 SYDVKM. This CDR3 is built from 13 residues. Trimming removed 4 bases from V and 7 bases from J, with 13 bases in between. The CDR3, as DNA: TGTGCCAGCAGTTCGGGGGGTATGATTGAAGCTTTCTTT. Its protein is CASSSGGMIEAFF.

J is TRBJ1-2 and V is TRBV6-5; D gene unclear. Trimming left V 8 bases short and J 5 bases short, with 6 bases between. This CDR3 comprises 10 residues. The germline CDR1 and CDR2 sequences are MNHEY and SVGAGI. CDR3 DNA sequence: TGTGCCAGCGAGGAATATGGCTACACCTTC. This codes for CASEEYGYTF.

V usage is TRBV15 and J usage is TRBJ2-3; 11 positions match TRBD1. Unmatched junction bases numbered 3, after V lost 4 bases and J lost 0 bases. The CDR3 is 16 residues long. The germline V gene has CDR1 LNHNV and CDR2 YYDKDF (reference sequence). CDR3 protein: CATSKGTGGSTDTQYF. For the CDR3, the DNA is TGTGCCACCAGCAAGGGGACAGGGGGGAGCACAGATACGCAGTATTTT.

The chain combines TRBV9 with TRBJ2-1; 9 bases map to TRBD2. This CDR3 is 18 amino acids long. J lost 7 bases, V lost 1 base, and 15 bases had no gene match. Germline V gene sequence: CDR1 SGDLS, CDR2 YYNGEE. The CDR3 DNA is TGTGCCAGCAGCGTAAGGCCCCTCGCGGGAGGGATGGAGAATGAGCAGTTCTTC. Its protein is CASSVRPLAGGMENEQFF.

The V call is TRBV10-3, the J call TRBJ2-7; 12 bases are shared with TRBD1. The CDR3 contains 14 residues. CDR1 and CDR2 from the germline V gene are ENHRY and SYGVKD. With V trimmed by 5 bases and J by 7 bases, 6 bases remained unmatched. The CDR3 DNA is TGTGCCATCAGTACCGGGACAGGGGGCAGGGAGCAGTACTTC. Protein product: CAISTGTGGREQYF.

The chain joins TRBV5-5 to TRBJ2-5; 7 bases are a match to TRBD1. This CDR3 has 16 amino acids. Germline assignment: CDR1 SGHKS and CDR2 YYEKEE (reference sequence). J lost 0 bases, V lost 0 bases, and 5 bases had no gene match. This CDR3 reads CASSLGYRGDQETQYF. In nucleotides, the CDR3 is TGTGCCAGCAGCTTGGGATACAGGGGTGACCAAGAGACCCAGTACTTC.

The chain couples TRBV25-1 to TRBJ2-2; 9 nucleotides align to TRBD1. V lost 7 bases, J lost 2 bases, and 8 bases stayed unmatched. The V gene's germline CDR1 is MGHDK and CDR2 SYGVNS. There are 16 residues in the CDR3. This CDR3 reads CASTTGTGGNTGELFF. CDR3 nucleotides: TGTGCCAGCACCACAGGAACAGGGGGCAACACCGGGGAGCTGTTTTTT. Filled out from reference TRBV25-1 and TRBJ2-2, the complete variable domain reads EADIYQTPRYLVIGTGKKITLECSQTMGHDKMYWYQQDPGMELHLIHYSYGVNSTEKGDLSSESTVSRIRTEHFPLTLESARPSHTSQYLCASTTGTGGNTGELFFGEGSRLTVL.

J is TRBJ2-7 and V is TRBV2; tentative D call: TRBD1 (6 bases). Between the trimmed V and J ends, which lost 6 bases and 1 base, there was a span of 16 bases. The CDR3 sequence is 15 residues long. CDR1 is SNHLY, CDR2 FYNNEI, per germline. As DNA, the CDR3 is TGTGCCAGCAGCACACTAGGGGGAAGGTCCTACGAGCAGTACTTC. It encodes CASSTLGGRSYEQYF. Full variable domain (remainder filled in from reference TRBV2 and TRBJ2-7): EPEVTQTPSHQVTQMGQEVILRCVPISNHLYFYWYRQILGQKVEFLVSFYNNEISEKSEIFDDQFSVERPDGSNFTLKIRSTKLEDSAMYFCASSTLGGRSYEQYFGPGTRLTVT.

This chain connects TRBV5-4 to TRBJ2-5; 14 bases agree with TRBD2. Per the germline V gene, CDR1 is SGHNT and CDR2 is YYREEE (reference sequence). The CDR3 sequence is 16 residues long. Trimming cost V 3 bases and J 9 bases; bases outside gene matches: 10. CDR3 residues: CASSWKGTSGSGAQYF. The CDR3 nucleotides read TGTGCCAGCAGCTGGAAGGGGACTAGCGGGAGTGGAGCCCAGTACTTC.